These 16 T cell receptor beta chains were all obtained from the same sample, sequenced in a study of immune evolution from preneoplasia to lung adenocarcinoma. Only in-frame clones appear in the TCRdb table, and some are missing; sequencing was by immunoSEQ multiplex PCR. The sample yields some 5,000 clones, around three quarters seen once. Source material: FFPE lung adenocarcinoma in situ tissue. These receptors were collected from a person in their sixties or seventies with lung adenocarcinoma.

The genes are TRBV5-8 and TRBJ2-1; no reliable D call. The length of the CDR3 is 15 residues. V was pared by 2 bases and J by 5 bases, with 14 bases between. The germline V gene has CDR1 SGHTS and CDR2 YDEGEE. The CDR3 sequence is CASSLGYYIHNEQFF. CDR3 coding DNA: TGTGCCAGCAGCTTAGGTTACTATATTCACAATGAGCAGTTCTTC.

The V gene is TRBV4-1, the J gene TRBJ2-1; the match to TRBD1 covers 11 bases. Germline V gives CDR1 MGHRA, CDR2 YSYEKL. CDR3 length equals 16 residues. V lost 4 bases to trimming and J lost 1 base; unmatched junction nucleotides: 3. In DNA form, the CDR3 reads TGCGCCAGCAGCCCAGGGGACAGGGGGTCCTACAATGAGCAGTTCTTC. Translation gives CASSPGDRGSYNEQFF.

The chain combines TRBV18 with TRBJ2-7; 10 positions agree with TRBD2. The CDR3 has 17 residues. CDR1 and CDR2 (germline): KGHSH, LQKENI. V lost 4 bases and J lost 2; bases outside the gene matches: 11. The CDR3 spells CASSRKGSGGGTYEQYF. The CDR3 DNA follows: TGTGCCAGCTCACGAAAGGGCAGCGGGGGGGGCACCTACGAGCAGTACTTC.

The chain recombines TRBV7-3 with TRBJ1-2; D not resolved. In germline, CDR1 is SGHTA, CDR2 FQGTGA. The CDR3 contains 13 residues. V gave up 4 bases and J gave up 8 bases, with 14 bases separating them. CDR3 in DNA: TGTGCCAGCAGCTCGGAGGGCCGGTTGGGCTACACCTTC. Protein product: CASSSEGRLGYTF. The full variable domain, in which reference TRBV7-3 and TRBJ1-2 provide the parts outside the CDR3, is GAGVSQTPSNKVTEKGKYVELRCDPISGHTALYWYRQSLGQGPEFLIYFQGTGAADDSGLPNDRFFAVRPEGSVSTLKIQRTERGDSAVYLCASSSEGRLGYTFGSGTRLTVV.

The V gene is TRBV4-2, the J gene TRBJ1-6; 10 bases line up with TRBD1. Germline V gene data show CDR1 as LGHNA and CDR2 as YNFKEQ. J was trimmed by 8 bases and V by 0 bases; bases with no gene match: 13. The CDR3 sequence is 19 residues long. CDR3 coding DNA: TGTGCCAGCAGCCAAGATAGTACCCTAGTGGACAGGGGGGATTCACCCCTCCACTTT. As protein: CASSQDSTLVDRGDSPLHF.

V gene TRBV19 combines with J gene TRBJ2-7; D is unresolved. Looked up from germline, CDR1 is LNHDA and CDR2 is SQIVND (reference sequence). This CDR3 is built from 12 residues. The V and J ends lost 8 bases and 8 bases respectively, with 16 bases between them. CDR3 loop: CASCQASVQQYF. The CDR3 DNA is TGTGCCAGTTGTCAGGCCTCAGTCCAGCAGTACTTC. The full variable domain, rest sourced from reference TRBV19 and TRBJ2-7, is DGGITQSPKYLFRKEGQNVTLSCEQNLNHDAMYWYRQDPGQGLRLIYYSQIVNDFQKGDIAEGYSVSREKKESFPLTVTSAQKNPTAFYLCASCQASVQQYFGPGTRLTVT.

CDR3 coding DNA: TGTGCCAGCAGCCGCGGCGGTGGGGAGCTGTTTTTT. Its protein product is CASSRGGGELFF. This chain links TRBV5-8 with TRBJ2-2; D remains ambiguous. The V end lost 4 bases, the J end lost 8 bases, and 9 bases lay between the germline ends. Germline assignment: CDR1 SGHTS and CDR2 YDEGEE. This CDR3 is 12 amino acids long.

The CDR3 nucleotides read TGTGCCAGCAGCTTAGTCTCTTACGGGGATACGCAGTATTTT. It codes for CASSLVSYGDTQYF. The chain is built from TRBV7-2 and TRBJ2-3; unclear D gene. The length of the CDR3 is 14 residues. CDR1 is SGHTA, CDR2 FQGNSA, per germline. V lost 1 base and J 6 bases, leaving 11 bases between the germline ends.

V and J are TRBV11-2 and TRBJ2-3; possibly TRBD1 for D (6 bases). Trimming took off 3 bases at V and 2 bases at J, with 9 bases between the two ends. This CDR3 spans 14 amino acids. Per the germline V gene, CDR1 is SGHAT and CDR2 is FQNNGV. The DNA for the CDR3 is TGTGCCAGCAGCTTTGGGGGCGTCACAGATACGCAGTATTTT. It encodes CASSFGGVTDTQYF.

This clone has a single count. The genes are TRBV18 and TRBJ2-2; 9 positions match TRBD1. The germline V gene has CDR1 KGHSH and CDR2 LQKENI. The J segment lost 3 bases and the V segment lost 2 bases, leaving 4 bases of the junction unmatched. The CDR3 totals 16 residues. CDR3 sequence: CASSPEQGAYTGELFF. In nucleotides, the CDR3 is TGTGCCAGCTCACCAGAACAGGGGGCGTACACCGGGGAGCTGTTTTTT.

This clone came up a few times. J is TRBJ2-7 and V is TRBV6-1, with a tentative D call TRBD1 (6 bases). Germline V gene data show CDR1 as MNHNS and CDR2 as SASEGT. This CDR3 region has 15 residues. Between the trimmed V and J ends, which lost 2 bases and 2 bases, there was a span of 13 bases. The CDR3 protein is CASSETTGPTYEQYF. The CDR3 coding sequence is TGTGCCAGCAGTGAAACAACAGGGCCGACCTACGAGCAGTACTTC.

V and J are TRBV11-1 and TRBJ1-1; D is possibly TRBD1 (5 bases). The CDR3 consists of 14 residues. V was clipped by 3 bases and J by 5 bases, with 13 bases between them. Germline CDR1 is SGHAT and CDR2 is FQDESV (reference sequence). CDR3 coding DNA: TGTGCCAGCAGCTTGTTTGCAGGGAGGACTGAAGCTTTCTTT. This codes for CASSLFAGRTEAFF.

Sample share makes this clone large (0.1 to 1%). The CDR3 coding sequence is TGTGCCAGCAGCGTGGCGGACAGTGGGAACACTGAAGCTTTCTTT. It encodes CASSVADSGNTEAFF. This rearrangement joins TRBV9 to TRBJ1-1; the D gene is possibly TRBD1 (6 bases). The V gene lost 2 bases and the J gene lost 1 base, with 12 bases spanning the gap. Germline V CDR1 and CDR2: SGDLS, YYNGEE. The length of the CDR3 is 15 residues.

The chain links TRBV6-4 to TRBJ2-1; 7 nucleotides line up with TRBD1. The CDR3 covers 16 residues. The trim removed 0 bases at V and 6 bases at J, leaving 8 bases unmatched. CDR1 is MRHNA and CDR2 is SNTAGT in the germline V gene. Written as DNA, the CDR3 is TGTGCCAGCAGTGACTCGAACAGGGGATCTGTCAATGAGCAGTTCTTC. It translates to CASSDSNRGSVNEQFF.

V usage is TRBV19 and J usage is TRBJ2-7; D not resolved. V dropped 3 bases and J dropped 3 bases, with 9 bases sitting between them. The CDR3 has 13 amino acids. CDR1 LNHDA and CDR2 SQIVND come from the germline V gene (reference sequence). The CDR3 spells CASSMYLNYEQYF. The CDR3 DNA is TGTGCCAGTAGTATGTACCTAAACTACGAGCAGTACTTC.

The chain links TRBV5-6 to TRBJ2-5; D remains unclear. CDR1 and CDR2 (germline): SGHDT, YYEEEE. Deletions cut 3 bases from V and 1 base from J, with 7 bases between. The CDR3 length is 13 residues. The CDR3 DNA follows: TGTGCCAGCAGCTGGGGAAGCCAAGAGACCCAGTACTTC. The encoded protein is CASSWGSQETQYF.